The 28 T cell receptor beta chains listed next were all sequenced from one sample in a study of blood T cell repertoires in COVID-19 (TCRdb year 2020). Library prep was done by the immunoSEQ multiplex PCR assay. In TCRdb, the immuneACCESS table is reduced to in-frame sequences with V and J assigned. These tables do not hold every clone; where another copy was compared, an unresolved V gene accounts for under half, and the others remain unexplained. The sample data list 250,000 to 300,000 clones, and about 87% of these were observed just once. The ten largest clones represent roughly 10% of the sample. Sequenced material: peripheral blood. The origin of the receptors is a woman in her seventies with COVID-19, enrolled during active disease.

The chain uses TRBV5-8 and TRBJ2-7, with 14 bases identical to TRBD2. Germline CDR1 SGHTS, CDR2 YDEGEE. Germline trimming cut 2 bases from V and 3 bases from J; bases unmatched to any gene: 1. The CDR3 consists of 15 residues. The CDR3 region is CASSFGLAGGYEQYF. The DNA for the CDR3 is TGTGCCAGCAGCTTCGGACTAGCGGGAGGCTACGAGCAGTACTTC.

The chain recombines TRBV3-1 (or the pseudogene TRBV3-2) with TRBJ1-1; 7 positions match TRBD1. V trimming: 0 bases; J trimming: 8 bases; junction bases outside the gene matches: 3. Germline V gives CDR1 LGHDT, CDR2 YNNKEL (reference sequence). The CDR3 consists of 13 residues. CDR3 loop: CASSQEGGREAFF. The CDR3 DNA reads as TGTGCCAGCAGCCAAGAAGGGGGCAGGGAAGCTTTCTTT.

CDR3 loop: CSVGIQAGTEAFF. CDR3 nucleotides: TGCAGCGTTGGTATCCAGGCTGGGACTGAAGCTTTCTTT. The chain recombines TRBV29-1 with TRBJ1-1; D not certain. V was clipped by 4 bases and J by 5 bases, with 14 bases between them. The CDR3 is 13 amino acids. Per the germline V gene, CDR1 is SQVTM and CDR2 is ANQGSEA.

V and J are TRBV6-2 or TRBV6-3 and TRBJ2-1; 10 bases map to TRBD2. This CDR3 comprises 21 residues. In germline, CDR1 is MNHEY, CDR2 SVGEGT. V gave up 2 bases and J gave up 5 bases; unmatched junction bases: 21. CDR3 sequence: CASSYPSGSSGRTKSDNEQFF. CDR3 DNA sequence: TGTGCCAGCAGTTACCCCTCCGGCTCTAGCGGGAGAACCAAAAGCGACAATGAGCAGTTCTTC.

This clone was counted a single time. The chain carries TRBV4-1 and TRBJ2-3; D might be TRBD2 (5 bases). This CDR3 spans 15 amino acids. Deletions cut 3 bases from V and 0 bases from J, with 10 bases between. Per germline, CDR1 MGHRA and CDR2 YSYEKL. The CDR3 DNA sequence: TGCGCCAGCAGCCAGAGGGAGTACAGCACAGATACGCAGTATTTT. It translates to CASSQREYSTDTQYF.

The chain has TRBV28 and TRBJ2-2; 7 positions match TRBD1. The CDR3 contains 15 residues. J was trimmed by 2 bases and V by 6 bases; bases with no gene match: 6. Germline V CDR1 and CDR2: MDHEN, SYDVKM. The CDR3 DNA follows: TGTGCCAGCAGAGATACAGGGGCCAACACCGGGGAGCTGTTTTTT. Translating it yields CASRDTGANTGELFF. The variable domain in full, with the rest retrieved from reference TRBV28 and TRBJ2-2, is DVKVTQSSRYLVKRTGEKVFLECVQDMDHENMFWYRQDPGLGLRLIYFSYDVKMKEKGDIPEGYSVSREKKERFSLILESASTNQTSMYLCASRDTGANTGELFFGEGSRLTVL.

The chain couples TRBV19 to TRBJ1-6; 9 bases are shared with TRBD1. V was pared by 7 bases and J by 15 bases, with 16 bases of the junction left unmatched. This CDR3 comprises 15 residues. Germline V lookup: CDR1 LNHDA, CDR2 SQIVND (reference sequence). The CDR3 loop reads CASTPSRDRDPLLHF. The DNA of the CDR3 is TGTGCCAGTACCCCGTCCCGGGACAGGGACCCTCTCCTCCACTTT. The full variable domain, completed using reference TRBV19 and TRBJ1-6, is DGGITQSPKYLFRKEGQNVTLSCEQNLNHDAMYWYRQDPGQGLRLIYYSQIVNDFQKGDIAEGYSVSREKKESFPLTVTSAQKNPTAFYLCASTPSRDRDPLLHFGNGTRLTVT.

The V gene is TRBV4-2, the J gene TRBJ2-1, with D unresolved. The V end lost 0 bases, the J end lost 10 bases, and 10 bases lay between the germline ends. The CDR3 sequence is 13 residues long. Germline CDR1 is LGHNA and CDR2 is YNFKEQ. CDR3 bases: TGTGCCAGCAGCCAAGATCGCCGAGAGGAGCAGTTCTTC. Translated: CASSQDRREEQFF.

Written as DNA, the CDR3 is TGTGCCAGCAGCCCGCCGAGACTAGCGGGAGCGTCAGATACGCAGTATTTT. Translated, it gives CASSPPRLAGASDTQYF. The chain combines TRBV7-2 with TRBJ2-3; 12 nucleotides line up with TRBD2. V shed 5 bases and J 4 bases; nucleotides not matched to a gene: 10. The V gene's germline CDR1 is SGHTA and CDR2 FQGNSA. This CDR3 region has 17 residues.

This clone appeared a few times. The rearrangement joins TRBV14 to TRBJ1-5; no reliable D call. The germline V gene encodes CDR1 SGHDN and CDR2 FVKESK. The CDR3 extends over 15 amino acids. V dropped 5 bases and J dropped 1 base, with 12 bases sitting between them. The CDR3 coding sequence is TGTGCCAGCAGCTCACGGGTTCGGAGCAATCAGCCCCAGCATTTT. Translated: CASSSRVRSNQPQHF.

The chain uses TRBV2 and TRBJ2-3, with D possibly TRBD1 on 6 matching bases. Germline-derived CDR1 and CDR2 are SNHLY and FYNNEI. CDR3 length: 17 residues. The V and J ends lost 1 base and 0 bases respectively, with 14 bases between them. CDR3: CASSEVQGGASTDTQYF. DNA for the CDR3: TGTGCCAGCAGTGAAGTCCAAGGGGGAGCGAGCACAGATACGCAGTATTTT.

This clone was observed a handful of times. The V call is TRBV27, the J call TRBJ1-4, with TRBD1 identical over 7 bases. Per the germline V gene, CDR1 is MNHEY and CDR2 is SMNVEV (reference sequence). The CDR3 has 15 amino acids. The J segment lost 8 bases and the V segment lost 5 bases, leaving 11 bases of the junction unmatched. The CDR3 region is CASSPLQGTNEKLFF. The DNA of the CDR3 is TGTGCCAGCAGTCCGTTACAGGGGACGAACGAAAAACTGTTTTTT.

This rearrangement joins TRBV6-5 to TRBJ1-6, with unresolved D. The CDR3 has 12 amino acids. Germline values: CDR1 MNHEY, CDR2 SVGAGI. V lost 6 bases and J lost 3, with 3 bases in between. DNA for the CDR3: TGTGCCAGCAGGAGCTATAATTCACCCCTCCACTTT. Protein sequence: CASRSYNSPLHF.

CDR3 region: CASSKYRQGDYEQYF. The CDR3 region has the DNA TGTGCCAGCAGTAAATACCGACAGGGCGACTACGAGCAGTACTTC. The J gene is TRBJ2-7, the V gene TRBV27; 7 bases match TRBD1. The CDR3 covers 15 residues. From germline, CDR1 is MNHEY and CDR2 SMNVEV (reference sequence). The trim removed 5 bases at V and 3 bases at J, leaving 10 bases unmatched.

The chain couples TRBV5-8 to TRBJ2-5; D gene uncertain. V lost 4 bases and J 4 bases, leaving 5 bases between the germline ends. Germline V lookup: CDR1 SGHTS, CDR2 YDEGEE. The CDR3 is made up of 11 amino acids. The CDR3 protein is CASSHRETQYF. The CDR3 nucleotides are TGTGCCAGCAGCCATAGAGAGACCCAGTACTTC.

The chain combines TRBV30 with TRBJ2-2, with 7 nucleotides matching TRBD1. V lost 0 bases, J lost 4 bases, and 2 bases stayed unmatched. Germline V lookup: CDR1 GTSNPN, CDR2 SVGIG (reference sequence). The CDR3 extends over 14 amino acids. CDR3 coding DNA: TGTGCCTGGAGTGTGACAGGGACCACCGGGGAGCTGTTTTTT. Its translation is CAWSVTGTTGELFF.

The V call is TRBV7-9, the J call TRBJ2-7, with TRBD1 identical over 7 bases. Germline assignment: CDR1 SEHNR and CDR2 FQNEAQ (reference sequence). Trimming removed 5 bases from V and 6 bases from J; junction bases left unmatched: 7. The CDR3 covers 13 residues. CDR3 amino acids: CASSANRGSEQYF. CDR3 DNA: TGTGCCAGCAGCGCGAACAGGGGTTCCGAGCAGTACTTC. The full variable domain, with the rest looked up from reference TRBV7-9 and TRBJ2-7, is DTGVSQNPRHKITKRGQNVTFRCDPISEHNRLYWYRQTLGQGPEFLTYFQNEAQLEKSRLLSDRFSAERPKGSFSTLEIQRTEQGDSAMYLCASSANRGSEQYFGPGTRLTVT.

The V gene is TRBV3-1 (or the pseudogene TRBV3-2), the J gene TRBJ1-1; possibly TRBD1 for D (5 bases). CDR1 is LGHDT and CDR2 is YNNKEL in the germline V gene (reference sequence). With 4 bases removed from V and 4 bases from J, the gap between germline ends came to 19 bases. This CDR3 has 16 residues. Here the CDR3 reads CASSRMGRRDSTEAFF. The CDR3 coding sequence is TGTGCCAGCAGCCGGATGGGGCGTCGTGATAGCACTGAAGCTTTCTTT.

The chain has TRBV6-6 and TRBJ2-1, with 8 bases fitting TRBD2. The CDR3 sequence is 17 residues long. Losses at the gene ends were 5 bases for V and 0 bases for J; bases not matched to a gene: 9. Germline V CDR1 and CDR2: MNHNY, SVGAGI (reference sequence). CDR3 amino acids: CASSPRGGQSSYNEQFF. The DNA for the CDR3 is TGTGCCAGCAGTCCCCGCGGGGGGCAGAGCTCCTACAATGAGCAGTTCTTC.

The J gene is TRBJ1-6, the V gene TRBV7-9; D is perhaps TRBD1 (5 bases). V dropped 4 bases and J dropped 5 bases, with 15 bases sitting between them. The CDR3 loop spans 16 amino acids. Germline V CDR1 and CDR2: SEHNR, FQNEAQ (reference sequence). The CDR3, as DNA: TGTGCCAGCAGCTCGGCGGGGCAGGGTAATAATTCACCCCTCCACTTT. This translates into CASSSAGQGNNSPLHF.

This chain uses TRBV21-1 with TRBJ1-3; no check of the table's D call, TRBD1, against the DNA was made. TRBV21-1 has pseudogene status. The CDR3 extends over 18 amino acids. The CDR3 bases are TGTGCCAGCAGCAAAGCGCAGGGTCAGGGGGCGGCCGGAAACACCATATATTTT. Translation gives CASSKAQGQGAAGNTIYF.

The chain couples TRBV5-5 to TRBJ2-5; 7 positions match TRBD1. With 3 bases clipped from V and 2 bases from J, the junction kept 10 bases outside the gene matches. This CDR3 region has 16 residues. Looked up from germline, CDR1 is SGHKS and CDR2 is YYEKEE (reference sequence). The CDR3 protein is CASSSQTTGSQETQYF. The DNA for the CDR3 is TGTGCCAGCAGCTCCCAGACGACAGGGTCGCAAGAGACCCAGTACTTC.

Here the CDR3 reads CASSFSVFSGTGELFF. As DNA, the CDR3 is TGTGCCAGCAGTTTTTCGGTGTTTTCGGGCACCGGGGAGCTGTTTTTT. The gene calls are TRBV28 and TRBJ2-2; D remains ambiguous. Per germline, CDR1 MDHEN and CDR2 SYDVKM. V lost 3 bases and J 4 bases, leaving 15 bases between the germline ends. The CDR3 contains 16 residues.

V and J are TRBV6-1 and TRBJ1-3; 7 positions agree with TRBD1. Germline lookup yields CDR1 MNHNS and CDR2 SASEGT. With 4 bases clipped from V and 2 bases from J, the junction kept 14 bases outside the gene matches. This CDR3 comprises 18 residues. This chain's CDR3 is CASSAGGTIHRPGNTIYF. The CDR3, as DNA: TGTGCCAGCAGTGCAGGGGGAACTATTCACAGGCCTGGAAACACCATATATTTT.

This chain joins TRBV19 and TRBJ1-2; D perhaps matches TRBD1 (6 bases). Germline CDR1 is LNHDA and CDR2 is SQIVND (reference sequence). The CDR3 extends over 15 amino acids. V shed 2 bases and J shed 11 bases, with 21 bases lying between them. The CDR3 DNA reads TGTGCCAGTAGTATATTTGGGACACCTGCCGGGGAGTACACCTTC. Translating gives CASSIFGTPAGEYTF.

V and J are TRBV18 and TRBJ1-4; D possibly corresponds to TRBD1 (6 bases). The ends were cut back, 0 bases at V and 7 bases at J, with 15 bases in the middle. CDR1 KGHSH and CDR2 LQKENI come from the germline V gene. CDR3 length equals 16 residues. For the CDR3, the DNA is TGTGCCAGCTCACCACCGTGGCCAGGGGCGGCTGAAAAACTGTTTTTT. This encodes CASSPPWPGAAEKLFF.

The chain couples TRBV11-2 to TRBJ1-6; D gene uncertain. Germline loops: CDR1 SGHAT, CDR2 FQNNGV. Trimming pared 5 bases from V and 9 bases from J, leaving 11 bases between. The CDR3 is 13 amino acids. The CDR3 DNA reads TGTGCCAGCAGCATCGACCGGGGTTCACCCCTCCACTTT. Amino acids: CASSIDRGSPLHF.

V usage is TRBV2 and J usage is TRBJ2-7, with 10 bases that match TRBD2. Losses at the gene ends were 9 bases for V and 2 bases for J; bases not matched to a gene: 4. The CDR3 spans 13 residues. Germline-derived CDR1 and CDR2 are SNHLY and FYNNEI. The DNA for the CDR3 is TGTGCCAGTAAGCGGGAGGGCCCCTACGAGCAGTACTTC. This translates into CASKREGPYEQYF. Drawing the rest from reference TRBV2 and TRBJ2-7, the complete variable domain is EPEVTQTPSHQVTQMGQEVILRCVPISNHLYFYWYRQILGQKVEFLVSFYNNEISEKSEIFDDQFSVERPDGSNFTLKIRSTKLEDSAMYFCASKREGPYEQYFGPGTRLTVT.